The rows below give T cell receptor beta chains drawn from one sample of a study of regulatory T cells in long-lasting Graves disease. TCRdb reprocessed the multiplex PCR reads with MiXCR, giving one entry per CDR3 protein. The data hold fewer than 400,000 distinct CDR3 sequences, with roughly a fifth observed a single time. The specimen comprised peripheral blood mononuclear cells (PBMCs), sampled when the disease was refractory, from a patient treated with antithyroid drugs. These receptors all come from a female donor with Graves disease. CDR3s include the opening cysteine and the closing phenylalanine or tryptophan. D genes are given only for firm matches. Size is omitted from some rows. Given values are once, few, many or a class for expanded clones.

TRBV6-5	NA	many	TRBJ2-2	15	TGTGCCAGCAGTTACGGTAGCAACAACGGCGGGGAGCTGTTTTTT	CASSYGSNNGGELFF
TRBV18	NA	NA	TRBJ2-7	15	TGTGCCAGCTCACACTCTCGACACCCACCCTACGAGCAGTACTTC	CASSHSRHPPYEQYF
TRBV10-3	TRBD1	many	TRBJ2-7	14	TGTGCCATCAGTTCCGGGACAGGGACGTACGAGCAGTACTTC	CAISSGTGTYEQYF
TRBV7-9	TRBD2	few	TRBJ2-7	13	TGTGCCAGCAGCTTAGTTAGCGGGGGCGAGCAGTACTTC	CASSLVSGGEQYF
TRBV19	NA	many	TRBJ1-1	15	TGTGCCAGTAGTAAGGGACGCGAAAGATTAACTGAAGCTTTCTTT	CASSKGRERLTEAFF
TRBV7-2	TRBD2	NA	TRBJ2-2	18	TGTGCCAGCAGCGACAACTTTGGGAGGGGCCAGAACACCGGGGAGCTGTTTTTT	CASSDNFGRGQNTGELFF
TRBV28	TRBD1	once	TRBJ1-5	17	TGTGCCAGCGGTCCTCCTCCTGGACAGGGGGTCGGTCAGCCCCAGCATTTT	CASGPPPGQGVGQPQHF
TRBV28	TRBD1	many	TRBJ1-5	18	TGTGCCAGCACCACCGCTAGGGACAGAGCAGATAGCAATCAGCCCCAGCATTTT	CASTTARDRADSNQPQHF
TRBV12-5	NA	many	TRBJ1-4	17	TGTGCTAGTGGTTTGGTACTAAGTAAGGGGTTAAATGAAAAACTGTTTTTT	CASGLVLSKGLNEKLFF
TRBV24-1	TRBD2	NA	TRBJ2-3	14	TGTGCCACCTCGGCTAGCGGGGGTGGGGATACGCAGTATTTT	CATSASGGGDTQYF
TRBV12-3/TRBV12-4	NA	many	TRBJ2-5	14	TGTGCCAGCAGTTCTGCAGGGAGAAAAGAGACCCAGTACTTC	CASSSAGRKETQYF
TRBV6-1	TRBD2	many	TRBJ2-5	15	TGTGCCAGCTCCCTTGGGTTCCTCGGGGGGGAGACCCAGTACTTC	CASSLGFLGGETQYF
TRBV12-3/TRBV12-4	TRBD2	few	TRBJ2-7	13	TGTGCCAGCAAGTTAACTGGGGCTAGCGGCTCATTGTTC	CASKLTGASGSLF
TRBV6-5	NA	few	TRBJ2-2	16	TGTGCCAGCAGTTACAAAGGGACACCGAACACCGGGGGGCTGTTTTTT	CASSYKGTPNTGGLFF
TRBV29-1	TRBD1	NA	TRBJ2-5	15	TGCAGCGTTGGAAGGACAGGTCTGTACCAAGAGACCCAGTACTTC	CSVGRTGLYQETQYF
TRBV13	NA	NA	TRBJ1-1	15	TGTGCCAGCCAGCCCGCATCCGAGGGGAACACTGAAGCTTTCTTT	CASQPASEGNTEAFF
TRBV19	NA	NA	TRBJ1-2	12	TGTGCCAGTAGTACGACAGTCTATGGCTACACCTTC	CASSTTVYGYTF
TRBV7-9	NA	few	TRBJ1-5	19	TGTGCCAGCAGCTTAGGGGCGAGCCGGGGCGGGGGGGAAAATCAGCCCCAGCATTTT	CASSLGASRGGGENQPQHF
TRBV7-9	NA	NA	TRBJ1-1	13	TGTGCCAGCAGCCTCCCGGGGGGGCCTGAAGCTTTCTTT	CASSLPGGPEAFF
TRBV2	NA	many	TRBJ1-4	14	TGTGCCAGCAGCCCCTGGGAGCCTAATGAAAAACTGTTTTTT	CASSPWEPNEKLFF
TRBV28	NA	many	TRBJ2-5	14	TGTGCCAGCAGCCCTCGATGGCTAGCTGTGCCCCAGTACTTC	CASSPRWLAVPQYF
TRBV3-1	TRBD1	few	TRBJ1-2	14	TGTGCCAGCAGCCAGGGACAGGGCATCTATGGCTACACCTTC	CASSQGQGIYGYTF
TRBV2	NA	many	TRBJ2-2	15	TGTGCCAGCAGTGTTCTCAGGGTGTACACCGGGGAGCTGTTTTTT	CASSVLRVYTGELFF
TRBV28	TRBD2	NA	TRBJ2-4	16	TGTGCCAGCAGTAGATACGGGAGGGCCGCCAAAAACATTCAGTACTTC	CASSRYGRAAKNIQYF
TRBV20-1	TRBD2	NA	TRBJ2-2	14	TGCAGTGCGTTGCGGGGGGGCAGCACCGGGGAGCTGTTTTTT	CSALRGGSTGELFF
TRBV6-1	NA	NA	TRBJ2-7	11	TGTGCCAGCAGGGATGGTGGGGGGCAGTACTTC	CASRDGGGQYF
TRBV6-1	TRBD1	few	TRBJ1-1	16	TGTGCCAGCAGTCGCTCCGCCGGGACAGGGATATCTGAAGCTTTCTTT	CASSRSAGTGISEAFF
TRBV2	TRBD1	many	TRBJ1-4	14	TGTGCCAGCAGTAGGACAGGGAGGCGTGAAAAACTGTTTTTT	CASSRTGRREKLFF
TRBV28	NA	NA	TRBJ2-2	15	TGTGCCAGCAGTTCAGCGGACAGGAGGGCCGGGGAGCTGTTTTTT	CASSSADRRAGELFF
TRBV28	NA	many	TRBJ2-4	14	TGTGCCAGCAGGCAGGGTTTAGCCAAAAACATTCAGTACTTC	CASRQGLAKNIQYF
TRBV6-1	NA	many	TRBJ1-5	15	TGTGCCAGCAGTGAAGCAATAGGGTCGGGTCAGCCCCAGCATTTT	CASSEAIGSGQPQHF
TRBV5-1	TRBD2	many	TRBJ2-7	13	TGCGCCAGCAGCTTGGCCGTAGCGGGGGAGCAGTACTTC	CASSLAVAGEQYF
TRBV9	TRBD1	NA	TRBJ1-4	15	TGTGCCAGCAGCGTACGGACAGGGGGACGTGAAAAACTGTTTTTT	CASSVRTGGREKLFF